Shown below are 30 T cell receptor beta chains from a single sample sequenced in a study of CD8 T cells in Susac syndrome. RNA in amounts of about 0.5 to 1 ug was reverse transcribed with random hexamers. TCRdb reprocessed the immunoSEQ multiplex PCR reads with MiXCR, giving one entry per CDR3 protein. The sample contains over 95,000 distinct CDR3 sequences, about nine tenths of which appear only once. The sequenced sample was CD4+ T cells from PBMCs. These receptors all come from a human donor in good health.

This sequence joins TRBV5-1 and TRBJ2-2; TRBD2 matches 8 bases. Per the germline V gene, CDR1 is SGHRS and CDR2 is YFSETQ. Trimming took 1 base from V and 5 from J; bases not matched to a gene: 10. This CDR3 region has 17 residues. CDR3: CASSLYGAGAETGELFF. The CDR3, as DNA: TGCGCCAGCAGCTTGTATGGAGCGGGAGCCGAGACCGGGGAGCTGTTTTTT.

This chain links TRBV27 with TRBJ2-3; D not certain. Germline loops: CDR1 MNHEY, CDR2 SMNVEV (reference sequence). This CDR3 is 11 amino acids long. V gave up 3 bases and J gave up 9 bases, with 7 bases separating them. The CDR3 nucleotides are TGTGCCAGCAGTTTTGGGCTAACGCAGTATTTT. It translates to CASSFGLTQYF.

The chain employs TRBV13 and TRBJ2-3; possibly TRBD2 for D (5 bases). The germline V gene has CDR1 PRHDT and CDR2 FYEKMQ (reference sequence). The germline V and J ends were trimmed by 2 bases and 3 bases, with 15 bases remaining between them. This CDR3 comprises 16 residues. CDR3 residues: CASSLRASFETDTQYF. The CDR3 DNA is TGTGCCAGCAGCTTACGAGCTAGCTTTGAAACAGATACGCAGTATTTT.

The chain joins TRBV5-1 to TRBJ2-4; 15 bases map to TRBD2. The length of the CDR3 is 18 residues. Germline V CDR1 and CDR2: SGHRS, YFSETQ. V gave up 3 bases and J gave up 5 bases; unmatched junction bases: 9. This CDR3 reads CASSSEAGTSGRQNIQYF. CDR3 DNA sequence: TGCGCCAGCAGCTCGGAAGCCGGGACTAGCGGGAGGCAAAACATTCAGTACTTC.

This chain uses TRBV7-9 with TRBJ2-1; no firm D call. Germline V lookup: CDR1 SEHNR, CDR2 FQNEAQ (reference sequence). V was pared by 4 bases and J by 8 bases, with 12 bases between. The CDR3 sequence is 13 residues long. The CDR3 loop reads CASSSDWGHEQFF. The CDR3 bases are TGTGCCAGCAGCTCCGATTGGGGTCATGAGCAGTTCTTC.

The V and J genes are TRBV18 and TRBJ2-5; D may be TRBD2 (5 bases). Germline V gene sequence: CDR1 KGHSH, CDR2 LQKENI. The CDR3 length is 14 residues. Trimming took off 2 bases at V and 1 base at J, with 8 bases between the two ends. The CDR3 region is CASSPATSQETQYF. The CDR3 DNA sequence: TGTGCCAGCTCACCAGCTACTAGCCAAGAGACCCAGTACTTC.

The gene calls are TRBV4-3 and TRBJ2-7, with unresolved D. CDR1 and CDR2 from the germline V gene are LGHNA and YSLEER. Trimming took 0 bases from V and 2 from J, leaving 14 bases between them. The CDR3 contains 16 residues. CDR3 sequence: CASSQEKGSSPYEQYF. In DNA form, the CDR3 reads TGCGCCAGCAGCCAAGAGAAAGGCTCATCACCCTACGAGCAGTACTTC.

This clonotype appeared a few times. The V call is TRBV7-2, the J call TRBJ2-2; TRBD2 is a possible D gene (5 bases). This CDR3 spans 13 amino acids. V shed 5 bases and J shed 7 bases, with 11 bases lying between them. Germline V gives CDR1 SGHTA, CDR2 FQGNSA. CDR3 amino acids: CASSLGVNGELFF. Here the CDR3 DNA reads TGTGCCAGCAGCCTCGGGGTGAACGGGGAGCTGTTTTTT.

The chain is built from TRBV5-4 and TRBJ2-4; 7 bases are shared with TRBD1. V lost 4 bases, J lost 0 bases, and 7 bases stayed unmatched. The germline gives CDR1 SGHNT, CDR2 YYREEE (reference sequence). The CDR3 spans 16 residues. The CDR3 DNA sequence: TGTGCCAGCAGCGCTGGTAGGGGGCTAGCCAAAAACATTCAGTACTTC. Protein product: CASSAGRGLAKNIQYF.

The DNA for the CDR3 is TGTGCCAGCTGCCTACGGGGGAACTCTGGAAACACCATATATTTT. It is translated as CASCLRGNSGNTIYF. The V and J genes are TRBV3-1 and TRBJ1-3; a weak D match, TRBD1 (5 bases). Between the trimmed V and J ends, which lost 8 bases and 0 bases, there was a span of 14 bases. The CDR3 consists of 15 residues. Germline assignment: CDR1 LGHDT and CDR2 YNNKEL (reference sequence).

CDR3 amino acids: CATSDYPRSGTDTQYF. CDR3 coding DNA: TGTGCCACCAGTGATTACCCCCGGAGCGGCACAGATACGCAGTATTTT. The chain links TRBV24-1 to TRBJ2-3; D is undetermined. There are 16 residues in the CDR3. V lost 2 bases and J 1 base, leaving 12 bases between the germline ends. The germline V gene has CDR1 KGHDR and CDR2 SFDVKD.

The chain has TRBV5-1 and TRBJ2-1; D might be TRBD1 or TRBD2, each matching 6 bases. The CDR3 has 14 amino acids. V was clipped by 4 bases and J by 9 bases, with 17 bases between them. Germline V gene data show CDR1 as SGHRS and CDR2 as YFSETQ. This chain's CDR3 is CASSPEGTGSEQFF. CDR3 coding DNA: TGCGCCAGCAGCCCGGAGGGTACAGGGTCTGAGCAGTTCTTC.

A note on this clonotype: An end of the junction does not agree with germline; a read error may underlie this. The rearrangement joins TRBV13 to TRBJ2-2; 14 nucleotides align to TRBD2. Germline V gene sequence: CDR1 PRHDT, CDR2 FYEKMQ (reference sequence). This CDR3 has 20 amino acids. CDR3 coding DNA: TGTGCCAGCAGCCCACTCCCCCCGCCGACTAGCGGGAGGGATCCCGGGGAGCTTTTTTTT. This encodes CASSPLPPPTSGRDPGELFF. Full variable domain (outside the CDR3, taken from reference TRBV13 and TRBJ2-2): AAGVIQSPRHLIKEKRETATLKCYPIPRHDTVYWYQQGPGQDPQFLISFYEKMQSDKGSIPDRFSAQQFSDYHSELNMSSLELGDSALYFCASSPLPPPTSGRDPGELFFGEGSRLTVL.

This clonotype has only one observation. V and J are TRBV5-1 and TRBJ2-3, with TRBD2 as a possible D gene (5 bases). The V end lost 4 bases, the J end lost 0 bases, and 12 bases lay between the germline ends. CDR1 is SGHRS, CDR2 YFSETQ, per germline. The CDR3 runs to 15 residues. CDR3 coding DNA: TGCGCCAGCAGCCTACCAGCGGAGAGCACAGATACGCAGTATTTT. It translates to CASSLPAESTDTQYF.

This clonotype was seen a few times. This chain connects TRBV6-2 or TRBV6-3 to TRBJ2-7; possibly TRBD1 or TRBD2 for D (5 bases each). The germline V and J ends were trimmed by 0 bases and 4 bases, with 22 bases remaining between them. Germline V lookup: CDR1 MNHEY, CDR2 SVGEGT. CDR3 length: 18 amino acids. In DNA form, the CDR3 reads TGTGCCAGCAGTTACTCCCCCCGGGACCCACCGAGATCTTACGAGCAGTACTTC. Protein sequence: CASSYSPRDPPRSYEQYF.

V and J are TRBV6-2 or TRBV6-3 and TRBJ1-5; TRBD1 might be the D (5 bases). Germline loops: CDR1 MNHEY, CDR2 SVGEGT. Trimming cost V 2 bases and J 2 bases, with 10 bases left between them. The CDR3 covers 15 residues. CDR3 region: CASSYDSVGNQPQHF. The CDR3 DNA is TGTGCCAGCAGTTACGACAGCGTGGGCAATCAGCCCCAGCATTTT.

This chain uses TRBV2 with TRBJ1-2, with D hard to call. V lost 2 bases and J 7 bases, leaving 5 bases between the germline ends. The CDR3 is 11 residues long. The germline V gene encodes CDR1 SNHLY and CDR2 FYNNEI. CDR3 loop: CASSERVGYTF. The CDR3 nucleotides are TGTGCCAGCAGTGAACGGGTTGGCTACACCTTC.

V and J are TRBV5-1 and TRBJ2-6; D not certain. The CDR3 loop spans 14 amino acids. V lost 0 bases and J lost 4, with 5 bases in between. Germline CDR1 reads SGHRS; CDR2 reads YFSETQ. The CDR3 sequence: CASSLDPGANVLTF. CDR3 coding DNA: TGCGCCAGCAGCTTGGACCCAGGGGCCAACGTCCTGACTTTC.

The CDR3: CASRRAYNEQFF. The CDR3 DNA is TGTGCCAGCCGGAGGGCCTACAATGAGCAGTTCTTC. The chain uses TRBV28 and TRBJ2-1, with D possibly matching TRBD2 (6 bases). The CDR3 contains 12 residues. V lost 8 bases, J lost 2 bases, and 7 bases lay in between. CDR1 is MDHEN and CDR2 is SYDVKM in the germline V gene. Full variable domain (remainder filled in from reference TRBV28 and TRBJ2-1): DVKVTQSSRYLVKRTGEKVFLECVQDMDHENMFWYRQDPGLGLRLIYFSYDVKMKEKGDIPEGYSVSREKKERFSLILESASTNQTSMYLCASRRAYNEQFFGPGTRLTVL.

The chain joins TRBV27 to TRBJ2-3; D is uncertain. The CDR3 consists of 14 residues. Germline CDR1 is MNHEY and CDR2 is SMNVEV (reference sequence). Trimming removed 5 bases at V and 0 bases at J, with 9 bases between. The CDR3 sequence is CASSPPYSTDTQYF. In DNA, the CDR3 is TGTGCCAGCAGTCCCCCTTACAGCACAGATACGCAGTATTTT.

The gene calls are TRBV7-9 and TRBJ2-5; D is undetermined. The CDR3 is 11 amino acids. Trimming removed 4 bases from V and 3 bases from J, with 3 bases in between. In germline, CDR1 is SEHNR, CDR2 FQNEAQ (reference sequence). This chain's CDR3 is CASSSEETQYF. CDR3 DNA: TGTGCCAGCAGCTCCGAAGAGACCCAGTACTTC.

Only a few counts were recorded for this clonotype. The chain has TRBV18 and TRBJ1-1; 11 bases map to TRBD1. The V and J ends lost 3 bases and 5 bases, in that order; junction bases with no gene match: 2. The CDR3 length is 14 residues. Germline V gene lookup returns CDR1 KGHSH and CDR2 LQKENI. The CDR3 sequence: CASSPGTGGTEAFF. CDR3 coding DNA: TGTGCCAGCTCACCTGGGACAGGGGGTACTGAAGCTTTCTTT.

The chain employs TRBV7-2 and TRBJ2-7; 15 bases align to TRBD2. With 2 bases clipped from V and 6 bases from J, the junction kept 8 bases outside the gene matches. Per the germline V gene, CDR1 is SGHTA and CDR2 is FQGNSA. The CDR3 has 17 amino acids. This CDR3 is CASSLSGLAGGTGEQYF. The CDR3 bases are TGTGCCAGCAGCTTATCGGGACTAGCGGGAGGCACAGGCGAGCAGTACTTC.

The rearrangement joins TRBV29-1 to TRBJ1-1; D not certain. The CDR3 spans 10 residues. V was trimmed by 5 bases and J by 2 bases, leaving 3 bases between them. Germline V CDR1 and CDR2: SQVTM, ANQGSEA. Written as DNA, the CDR3 is TGCAGCGTTTCCAACACTGAAGCTTTCTTT. This gives the protein CSVSNTEAFF.

The rearrangement links TRBV7-9 to TRBJ1-6; D gene uncertain. The CDR3 has 14 amino acids. V was clipped by 3 bases and J by 9 bases, with 12 bases between them. Per the germline V gene, CDR1 is SEHNR and CDR2 is FQNEAQ (reference sequence). The CDR3 reads CASSFREERSPLHF. The DNA for the CDR3 is TGTGCCAGCAGCTTTCGAGAAGAGCGTTCACCCCTCCACTTT.

This chain uses TRBV7-2 with TRBJ2-3, with D uncertain. Germline loops: CDR1 SGHTA, CDR2 FQGNSA. The V end lost 4 bases, the J end lost 6 bases, and 5 bases lay between the germline ends. This CDR3 has 11 amino acids. CDR3 region: CASSSLDTQYF. The DNA of the CDR3 is TGTGCCAGCAGCTCTTTGGATACGCAGTATTTT. The variable domain in full, completed from reference TRBV7-2 and TRBJ2-3, reads GAGVSQSPSNKVTEKGKDVELRCDPISGHTALYWYRQSLGQGLEFLIYFQGNSAPDKSGLPSDRFSAERTGGSVSTLTIQRTQQEDSAVYLCASSSLDTQYFGPGTRLTVL.

The V and J genes are TRBV5-1 and TRBJ2-5; D possibly corresponds to TRBD1 (6 bases). The CDR3 spans 15 residues. Germline V gene lookup returns CDR1 SGHRS and CDR2 YFSETQ. Deletions cut 0 bases from V and 4 bases from J, with 13 bases between. The CDR3 sequence: CASSLGPGDLETQYF. CDR3 in DNA: TGCGCCAGCAGCTTGGGGCCAGGGGATCTAGAGACCCAGTACTTC. The whole variable domain, filled in from reference TRBV5-1 and TRBJ2-5, reads KAGVTQTPRYLIKTRGQQVTLSCSPISGHRSVSWYQQTPGQGLQFLFEYFSETQRNKGNFPGRFSGRQFSNSRSEMNVSTLELGDSALYLCASSLGPGDLETQYFGPGTRLLVL.

The chain uses TRBV2 and TRBJ2-7; a possible D gene is TRBD1 (6 bases). Between the trimmed V and J ends, which lost 4 bases and 0 bases, there was a span of 13 bases. CDR1 and CDR2 (germline): SNHLY, FYNNEI. CDR3 length: 15 residues. The CDR3 DNA is TGTGCCAGCAGTGGGGGGACACTGAGCTCCTACGAGCAGTACTTC. This translates into CASSGGTLSSYEQYF.

This rearrangement joins TRBV7-9 to TRBJ1-2; D not certain. The V gene's germline CDR1 is SEHNR and CDR2 FQNEAQ (reference sequence). Trimming stripped 6 bases from V and 2 bases from J, with 7 bases between. The CDR3 covers 12 residues. The CDR3 here is CASRRDNYGYTF. For the CDR3, the DNA is TGTGCCAGCAGACGCGACAACTATGGCTACACCTTC.

The V gene is TRBV27, the J gene TRBJ2-1; D call uncertain. The ends were cut back, 3 bases at V and 7 bases at J, with 7 bases in the middle. Looked up from germline, CDR1 is MNHEY and CDR2 is SMNVEV (reference sequence). The CDR3 length is 12 residues. In DNA form, the CDR3 reads TGTGCCAGCAGTTTCTCAGCTAATGAGCAGTTCTTC. It encodes CASSFSANEQFF.